This TCR beta chain is drawn from a study of cytomegalovirus exposure and HLA in healthy donors. J lost 1 base, V lost 3 bases, and 4 bases had no gene match. This CDR3 is 15 amino acids long. The germline CDR1 and CDR2 sequences are SGHVS and FNYEAQ. General study findings and limits: TCR beta chain V- and J-gene trimming was linked, in a later analysis, to a missense variant in DCLRE1C.

13 Jbeta primers and 60 Vbeta primers were used for the PCR. Repertoires were generated with immunoSEQ multiplex PCR, while TCRdb's copy carries only in-frame clones and drops some. The sample has about 72,000 clones. For this clone: No antigen is known for it.

The sequenced sample consisted of PBMCs. This TCR was sampled from a man in his fifties in good health and CMV-seropositive. The V and J genes are TRBV7-6 and TRBJ2-3; 7 bases agree with TRBD1. The CDR3: CASSFGQAGTDTQYF. The CDR3 DNA follows: TGTGCCAGCAGCTTCGGACAGGCAGGCACAGATACGCAGTATTTT.